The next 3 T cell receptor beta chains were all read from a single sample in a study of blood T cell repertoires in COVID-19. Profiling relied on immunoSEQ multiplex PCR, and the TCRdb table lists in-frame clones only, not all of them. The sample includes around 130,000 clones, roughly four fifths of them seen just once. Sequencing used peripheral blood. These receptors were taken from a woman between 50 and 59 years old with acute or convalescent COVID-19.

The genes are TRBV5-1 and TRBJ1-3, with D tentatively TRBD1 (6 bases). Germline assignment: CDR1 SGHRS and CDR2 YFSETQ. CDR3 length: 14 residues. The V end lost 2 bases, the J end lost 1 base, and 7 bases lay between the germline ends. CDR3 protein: CASSLGGSGNTIYF. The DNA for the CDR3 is TGCGCCAGCAGCTTAGGGGGTTCTGGAAACACCATATATTTT.

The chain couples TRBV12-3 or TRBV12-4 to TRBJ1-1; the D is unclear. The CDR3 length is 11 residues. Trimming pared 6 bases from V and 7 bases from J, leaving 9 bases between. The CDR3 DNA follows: TGTGCCAGCAGCCGAGAATTTGAAGCTTTCTTT. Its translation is CASSREFEAFF.

DNA for the CDR3: TGTGCCAGCAGCTTAGAGGGAGCTAGCAATCAGCCCCAGCATTTT. Amino acids: CASSLEGASNQPQHF. The chain is built from TRBV7-2 and TRBJ1-5; D not resolved. CDR1 is SGHTA and CDR2 is FQGNSA in the germline V gene. The CDR3 loop spans 15 amino acids. Trimming stripped 1 base from V and 0 bases from J, with 7 bases between.